This TCR beta chain was sequenced for a study of cytomegalovirus exposure and HLA in healthy donors. Study observations and caveats: According to an earlier analysis, most TCR beta V segments yielded productive rearrangements about 87% or about 30% of the time. DRB1 had the most TCR associations and HLA-C the fewest, a later analysis found, with rates varying by HLA locus. A later analysis linked a missense variant in DCLRE1C to the trimming of TCR beta V and J genes. The authors enumerated 164 TCR beta chains as linked to cytomegalovirus.

Primers for the PCR totalled 60 Vbeta and 13 Jbeta. Sequenced by immunoSEQ multiplex PCR; TCRdb stores in-frame clones only, minus some. The sample includes roughly 200,000 clones, 80% to 85% of them seen just once. As for this clone: As yet, its antigen is unknown. Compared with germline, one end of the junction differs, possibly owing to a read error.

The CDR3 loop spans 15 amino acids. Germline V gene lookup returns CDR1 SGHRS and CDR2 YFSETQ. The rearrangement links TRBV5-1 to TRBJ2-5, with 9 bases that match TRBD1. The end of the DNA is better explained by TRBJ2-7, so the J call may be wrong. The TCR originated in a woman between 18 and 29 years old in good health and CMV-seronegative. Sequences were obtained from PBMCs. CDR3 residues: CASSLGQGVSFEQYF. The CDR3 DNA sequence: TGCGCCAGCAGCTTGGGACAGGGGGTATCCTTCGAGCAGTACTTC.